Presented here are 29 T cell receptor beta chains from one specimen sequenced in a study of identifying expanded T cells in peripheral blood. Data came from immunoSEQ multiplex PCR; TCRdb stores just in-frame clones and leaves some out. The table shows more than 65,000 clones, with 75% to 90% occurring only once. The material sequenced was blood. These receptors were obtained from a person between 18 and 75 years old in good health.

The chain employs TRBV14 and TRBJ2-1; possible D gene TRBD2, 5 bases. The CDR3 is 16 amino acids. V was clipped by 2 bases and J by 5 bases, with 16 bases between them. Germline CDR1 is SGHDN and CDR2 is FVKESK. CDR3 loop: CASSQNRGLRNNEQFF. For the CDR3, the DNA is TGTGCCAGCAGCCAAAATCGAGGACTCCGGAACAATGAGCAGTTCTTC. Combining the CDR3 with reference TRBV14 and TRBJ2-1 gives the whole variable domain EAGVTQFPSHSVIEKGQTVTLRCDPISGHDNLYWYRRVMGKEIKFLLHFVKESKQDESGMPNNRFLAERTGGTYSTLKVQPAELEDSGVYFCASSQNRGLRNNEQFFGPGTRLTVL.

The chain carries TRBV5-8 and TRBJ1-6, with D possibly TRBD1 on 5 matching bases. The CDR3 extends over 16 amino acids. V was cut by 4 bases and J by 0 bases, with 11 bases left in between. Germline CDR1 reads SGHTS; CDR2 reads YDEGEE. This CDR3 is CASSPVGGSYNSPLHF. CDR3 sequence (DNA): TGTGCCAGCAGCCCGGTGGGGGGCTCCTATAATTCACCCCTCCACTTT. The complete variable domain, with remaining parts taken from reference TRBV5-8 and TRBJ1-6, reads EAGVTQSPTHLIKTRGQQATLRCSPISGHTSVYWYQQALGLGLQFLLWYDEGEERNRGNFPPRFSGRQFPNYSSELNVNALELEDSALYLCASSPVGGSYNSPLHFGNGTRLTVT.

The chain links TRBV5-4 to TRBJ1-6; TRBD1 matches 9 bases. The length of the CDR3 is 14 residues. The V gene's germline CDR1 is SGHNT and CDR2 YYREEE (reference sequence). Trimming removed 2 bases from V and 8 bases from J; junction bases left unmatched: 2. The CDR3 region has the DNA TGTGCCAGCAGCTTAAGACAGGGGGATTCACCCCTCCACTTT. Residues: CASSLRQGDSPLHF. Using reference TRBV5-4 and TRBJ1-6 for the parts outside the CDR3, the full variable domain is ETGVTQSPTHLIKTRGQQVTLRCSSQSGHNTVSWYQQALGQGPQFIFQYYREEENGRGNFPPRFSGLQFPNYSSELNVNALELDDSALYLCASSLRQGDSPLHFGNGTRLTVT.

Here the CDR3 reads CASSMRTSGYTGELFF. The CDR3, as DNA: TGTGCCAGTAGTATGCGGACTAGCGGGTACACCGGGGAGCTGTTTTTT. The chain employs TRBV19 and TRBJ2-2, with 11 positions matching TRBD2. Germline CDR1 LNHDA, CDR2 SQIVND (reference sequence). Unmatched junction bases numbered 3, after V lost 3 bases and J lost 3 bases. The CDR3 runs to 16 residues.

The genes are TRBV30 and TRBJ2-7, with D perhaps TRBD1 (6 bases). Germline CDR1 and CDR2: GTSNPN and SVGIG (reference sequence). V lost 3 bases, J lost 0 bases, and 12 bases lay in between. This CDR3 region has 14 residues. CDR3 region: CAWRDTGSSYEQYF. The CDR3, as DNA: TGTGCCTGGAGAGATACAGGGAGCTCCTACGAGCAGTACTTC.

This chain uses TRBV6-5 with TRBJ1-1, with D uncertain. The CDR3 has 14 amino acids. The ends were cut back, 3 bases at V and 1 base at J, with 9 bases in the middle. Germline CDR1 reads MNHEY; CDR2 reads SVGAGI. CDR3 DNA sequence: TGTGCCAGCAGTTATGAGGCAGGGAACACTGAAGCTTTCTTT. This encodes CASSYEAGNTEAFF.

The V call is TRBV5-1, the J call TRBJ1-1; 9 bases match TRBD1. CDR3 length equals 16 residues. CDR1 and CDR2 (germline): SGHRS, YFSETQ. V lost 4 bases to trimming and J lost 1 base; unmatched junction nucleotides: 8. The CDR3 nucleotides are TGCGCCAGCAGCGCGAAGACAGGGGGTGCGAACACTGAAGCTTTCTTT. Its protein product is CASSAKTGGANTEAFF.

The chain couples TRBV10-3 to TRBJ2-7; D not resolved. This CDR3 region has 13 residues. Trimming stripped 4 bases from V and 0 bases from J, with 7 bases between. The germline V gene has CDR1 ENHRY and CDR2 SYGVKD. Here the CDR3 reads CAISGDISYEQYF. The CDR3 nucleotides are TGTGCCATCAGTGGGGATATCTCCTACGAGCAGTACTTC.

The V and J genes are TRBV19 and TRBJ2-2; TRBD2 agrees at 15 bases. This CDR3 region has 17 residues. The V gene's germline CDR1 is LNHDA and CDR2 SQIVND (reference sequence). The V gene end was trimmed by 5 bases and the J gene end by 5 bases; junction bases not matched to a gene: 6. The chain's CDR3 is CASSPGLAGGRTGELFF. As DNA, the CDR3 is TGTGCCAGTAGTCCGGGACTAGCGGGAGGCCGTACCGGGGAGCTGTTTTTT.

This clone was seen just once. The chain combines TRBV18 with TRBJ2-3; TRBD2 matches 10 bases. J was trimmed by 0 bases and V by 1 base; bases with no gene match: 13. Germline-derived CDR1 and CDR2 are KGHSH and LQKENI. The CDR3 has 20 residues. The CDR3 is CASSPRLAGDEGSSTDTQYF. The DNA of the CDR3 is TGTGCCAGCTCACCACGCCTAGCGGGAGATGAGGGGTCTAGCACAGATACGCAGTATTTT.

The chain is built from TRBV28 and TRBJ1-2; no firm D call. CDR3 size: 14 residues. V lost 6 bases to trimming and J lost 1 base, with 12 bases between them. CDR1 MDHEN and CDR2 SYDVKM come from the germline V gene. In DNA, the CDR3 is TGTGCCAGCAGCCCCGCGCCCGTTAACTATGGCTACACCTTC. Its translation: CASSPAPVNYGYTF.

The chain links TRBV5-1 to TRBJ1-1; 8 bases align to TRBD1. V was pared by 7 bases and J by 3 bases, with 8 bases of the junction left unmatched. Germline CDR1 is SGHRS and CDR2 is YFSETQ. The CDR3 has 14 amino acids. The CDR3 region has the DNA TGCGCCAGCGACTTCGGACAGGGTGACACTGAAGCTTTCTTT. It translates to CASDFGQGDTEAFF.

With respect to this clone: One junction end disagrees with the germline gene, perhaps due to a read error. V is TRBV6-6 and J is TRBJ2-5; possible D gene TRBD1, 5 bases. In germline, CDR1 is MNHNY, CDR2 SVGAGI (reference sequence). The CDR3 sequence is 12 residues long. CDR3 in DNA: TGTGCCAGCAGTTCAGGGCAAGGGACCCAGTACTTC. It codes for CASSSGQGTQYF.

This chain joins TRBV28 and TRBJ2-1, with 16 bases fitting TRBD2. The V and J ends lost 3 bases and 8 bases, in that order; junction bases with no gene match: 10. The CDR3 length is 18 residues. Germline values: CDR1 MDHEN, CDR2 SYDVKM. The DNA of the CDR3 is TGTGCCAGCAGTTTCCAACCCGGGACTAGCGGGGGGGCCGATGAGCAGTTCTTC. The encoded protein is CASSFQPGTSGGADEQFF.

The chain uses TRBV7-3 and TRBJ2-7; no clear D. Trimming left V 6 bases short and J 0 bases short, with 9 bases between. CDR1 and CDR2 (germline): SGHTA, FQGTGA. This CDR3 is 13 amino acids long. This chain's CDR3 is CASSLTPSYEQYF. The DNA of the CDR3 is TGTGCCAGCAGTCTTACCCCCTCCTACGAGCAGTACTTC.

The genes are TRBV30 and TRBJ1-1, with 7 nucleotides matching TRBD1. This CDR3 is 13 amino acids long. Germline V gene sequence: CDR1 GTSNPN, CDR2 SVGIG (reference sequence). The CDR3 DNA reads TGTGCGGTCGACAGGGCCAGTCGCACTGAAGCTTTCTTT. Its translation: CAVDRASRTEAFF.

The J gene is TRBJ2-5, the V gene TRBV9; 8 positions match TRBD1. Germline CDR1 SGDLS, CDR2 YYNGEE. The CDR3 length is 15 residues. V shed 0 bases and J 2 bases; nucleotides not matched to a gene: 3. As DNA, the CDR3 is TGTGCCAGCAGCGTAGCGGGACAGGCTCAAGAGACCCAGTACTTC. Its translation: CASSVAGQAQETQYF.

V usage is TRBV29-1 and J usage is TRBJ2-1, with 7 nucleotides matching TRBD2. Germline CDR1 SQVTM, CDR2 ANQGSEA. The CDR3 consists of 18 residues. Trimming took 3 bases from V and 4 from J; bases not matched to a gene: 18. The CDR3 nucleotides read TGCAGCGTTGATGGCGCGGCCCGGGGGGTAGGTTCGTACAATGAGCAGTTCTTC. It translates to CSVDGAARGVGSYNEQFF.

The chain is built from TRBV6-5 and TRBJ1-1; D gene unclear. The V and J ends lost 7 bases and 0 bases respectively, with 15 bases between them. CDR3 length: 15 residues. Looked up from germline, CDR1 is MNHEY and CDR2 is SVGAGI. For the CDR3, the DNA is TGTGCCAGCAATCGCGCGCGCGGGGTGAACACTGAAGCTTTCTTT. Amino acids: CASNRARGVNTEAFF.

This rearrangement joins TRBV19 to TRBJ2-3; D is uncertain. This CDR3 comprises 16 residues. Germline V CDR1 and CDR2: LNHDA, SQIVND (reference sequence). The V end was cut by 1 base, the J end by 0 bases, with 11 bases between. The DNA of the CDR3 is TGTGCCAGTAGTATAGGCAGTTTCTCTAGCACAGATACGCAGTATTTT. Translating gives CASSIGSFSSTDTQYF.

A note on this clone: The sample has other DNA sequences that encode this CDR3 too. The J gene is TRBJ2-2, the V gene TRBV7-9, with 9 bases matching TRBD1. CDR1 is SEHNR, CDR2 FQNEAQ, per germline (reference sequence). J was trimmed by 8 bases and V by 5 bases; bases with no gene match: 6. There are 14 residues in the CDR3. Here the CDR3 reads CASSKQGAHGELFF. CDR3 sequence (DNA): TGTGCCAGCAGCAAACAGGGGGCCCATGGGGAGCTGTTTTTT.

The chain carries TRBV20-1 and TRBJ2-7; the D is unclear. From germline, CDR1 is DFQATT and CDR2 SNEGSKA (reference sequence). The ends were cut back, 1 base at V and 4 bases at J, with 5 bases in the middle. This CDR3 spans 11 amino acids. Here the CDR3 reads CSARVVYEQYF. CDR3 coding DNA: TGCAGTGCTAGAGTCGTTTACGAGCAGTACTTC.

V is TRBV9 and J is TRBJ2-1; 10 bases agree with TRBD2. The CDR3 covers 15 residues. Germline values: CDR1 SGDLS, CDR2 YYNGEE. Losses at the gene ends were 3 bases for V and 2 bases for J; bases not matched to a gene: 2. As DNA, the CDR3 is TGTGCCAGCAGCGCTAGCGGGAGTCCCTACAATGAGCAGTTCTTC. This sequence encodes CASSASGSPYNEQFF.

In DNA form, the CDR3 reads TGCGCCAGCAGCCCTGGGGGACAGGGAGCCAATCAGCCCCAGCATTTT. This encodes CASSPGGQGANQPQHF. This chain uses TRBV5-1 with TRBJ1-5, with 9 bases identical to TRBD1. CDR3 length: 16 residues. Germline V gene lookup returns CDR1 SGHRS and CDR2 YFSETQ. Trimming at V came to 4 bases and at J to 3 bases, leaving 8 bases not matched to a gene.

This chain uses TRBV5-6 with TRBJ2-3; possible D gene TRBD2, 6 bases. V lost 2 bases and J lost 8, with 9 bases in between. This CDR3 is 12 amino acids long. The germline V gene encodes CDR1 SGHDT and CDR2 YYEEEE. CDR3 DNA: TGTGCCAGCAGCTTCTTAGCGGCTACGCAGTATTTT. The encoded protein is CASSFLAATQYF.

The chain uses TRBV30 and TRBJ2-2, with D unclear. The V end was cut by 2 bases, the J end by 4 bases, with 14 bases between. Germline CDR1 is GTSNPN and CDR2 is SVGIG (reference sequence). CDR3 length equals 15 residues. In DNA, the CDR3 is TGTGCCTGGAGTATTCAGGCAGCCTTCACCGGGGAGCTGTTTTTT. Its translation: CAWSIQAAFTGELFF.

The chain links TRBV9 to TRBJ1-1; 8 bases line up with TRBD1. The CDR3 totals 16 residues. Trimming cost V 4 bases and J 6 bases; bases outside gene matches: 14. The germline V gene has CDR1 SGDLS and CDR2 YYNGEE. The chain's CDR3 is CASSLGVSTGVSEAFF. CDR3 DNA sequence: TGTGCCAGCAGCCTCGGTGTTTCGACAGGGGTTTCTGAAGCTTTCTTT.

This clone was seen only once. The rearrangement links TRBV29-1 to TRBJ2-1; D may be TRBD1 or TRBD2 (5 bases each). CDR3 length: 15 amino acids. Germline values: CDR1 SQVTM, CDR2 ANQGSEA. Trimming removed 1 base from V and 1 base from J, with 11 bases in between. CDR3 coding DNA: TGCAGCGTTGAAGGTCGGGACGCATCCTACAATGAGCAGTTCTTC. This encodes CSVEGRDASYNEQFF.

This rearrangement joins TRBV29-1 to TRBJ2-1; a weak D match, TRBD2 (6 bases). The CDR3 has 13 amino acids. Trimming removed 3 bases from V and 7 bases from J, with 13 bases in between. Germline CDR1 and CDR2: SQVTM and ANQGSEA. The CDR3 DNA sequence: TGCAGCGTTGAGGTCACTAGCACGAATGAGCAGTTCTTC. It encodes CSVEVTSTNEQFF.